One sample yielded the 14 T cell receptor beta chains listed below, sequenced in a study of blood T cell repertoires in COVID-19. TCRdb's table, derived via immunoSEQ multiplex PCR, lists solely in-frame clones and lacks some. This repertoire shows roughly 80,000 clones, roughly nine tenths found once; its top ten account for just over 2.5%. The source material was peripheral blood. The receptors shown here come from a man aged 45 to 65 with COVID-19, enrolled during active disease.

The chain recombines TRBV18 with TRBJ2-1, with 9 bases identical to TRBD2. CDR1 and CDR2 from the germline V gene are KGHSH and LQKENI. This CDR3 comprises 15 residues. With V trimmed by 3 bases and J by 3 bases, 3 bases remained unmatched. The CDR3, as DNA: TGTGCCAGCTCACCTGGTAGCGGGGGCTACAATGAGCAGTTCTTC. Protein product: CASSPGSGGYNEQFF.

The chain carries TRBV6-5 and TRBJ1-1; no reliable D call. Trimming stripped 4 bases from V and 0 bases from J, with 9 bases between. Germline-derived CDR1 and CDR2 are MNHEY and SVGAGI. This CDR3 region has 14 residues. This CDR3 is CASSSLLLNTEAFF. Written as DNA, the CDR3 is TGTGCCAGCAGTTCCCTTTTATTGAACACTGAAGCTTTCTTT.

The chain combines TRBV20-1 with TRBJ1-2; 7 nucleotides align to TRBD1. Germline V lookup: CDR1 DFQATT, CDR2 SNEGSKA (reference sequence). Trimming at V came to 3 bases and at J to 3 bases, leaving 10 bases not matched to a gene. The CDR3 extends over 15 amino acids. The CDR3 reads CSASDTGTAYYGYTF. CDR3 DNA sequence: TGCAGTGCTAGTGATACCGGGACAGCGTACTATGGCTACACCTTC.

The chain couples TRBV4-1 to TRBJ2-1, with 11 bases fitting TRBD2. The CDR3 spans 17 residues. Per germline, CDR1 MGHRA and CDR2 YSYEKL. J gave up 6 bases and V 0 bases, and 7 bases lay outside the gene matches. The CDR3 DNA follows: TGCGCCAGCAGCCAAGAGGGACTAGCGGTACCCCGCAATGAGCAGTTCTTC. This gives the protein CASSQEGLAVPRNEQFF.

The chain links TRBV5-6 to TRBJ2-5; no definite D call. The CDR3 is 11 amino acids. Trimming left V 3 bases short and J 5 bases short, with 5 bases between. CDR1 is SGHDT and CDR2 is YYEEEE in the germline V gene. The CDR3 here is CASSSRETQYF. In nucleotides, the CDR3 is TGTGCCAGCAGCTCGAGGGAGACCCAGTACTTC.

The genes are TRBV28 and TRBJ2-2; perhaps TRBD2 as D (5 bases). From germline, CDR1 is MDHEN and CDR2 SYDVKM. The ends were cut back, 3 bases at V and 6 bases at J, with 14 bases in the middle. This CDR3 spans 15 amino acids. As DNA, the CDR3 is TGTGCCAGCAGTTTCGGGGAGAGAGGCGCCGGGGAGCTGTTTTTT. Its translation is CASSFGERGAGELFF.

The chain links TRBV12-5 to TRBJ1-1, with 11 bases matching TRBD1. The germline gives CDR1 LGHNT, CDR2 FRNRAP. This CDR3 is built from 16 residues. V lost 5 bases to trimming and J lost 4 bases; unmatched junction nucleotides: 9. This chain's CDR3 is CASGPSSGTGGTEAFF. CDR3 nucleotides: TGTGCTAGTGGTCCCTCTTCCGGGACAGGGGGCACTGAAGCTTTCTTT.

This chain links TRBV6-4 with TRBJ2-7; 7 nucleotides line up with TRBD1. CDR1 and CDR2 (germline): MRHNA, SNTAGT. V lost 4 bases, J lost 0 bases, and 0 bases stayed unmatched. The CDR3 is 13 amino acids. DNA of the CDR3: TGTGCCAGCAGTGGGGACAGCTCCTACGAGCAGTACGTC. It is translated as CASSGDSSYEQYV.

The CDR3 DNA reads as TGTGCCAGCAGCGGACAGGGAAGAGGCTACACCTTC. It specifies CASSGQGRGYTF. The V gene is TRBV9, the J gene TRBJ1-2; 7 bases match TRBD1. CDR3 length: 12 amino acids. Germline V gene lookup returns CDR1 SGDLS and CDR2 YYNGEE. Trimming at V came to 3 bases and at J to 8 bases, leaving 4 bases not matched to a gene.

V and J are TRBV19 and TRBJ1-2; 12 bases align to TRBD1. The CDR3 runs to 17 residues. With V trimmed by 6 bases and J by 5 bases, 13 bases remained unmatched. Germline CDR1 and CDR2: LNHDA and SQIVND (reference sequence). CDR3 nucleotides: TGTGCCAGTAGCCCACTATCGAGGGGACAGGGGGCGTATGGCTACACCTTC. As protein: CASSPLSRGQGAYGYTF.

V and J are TRBV24-1 and TRBJ2-2, with D hard to call. Germline V CDR1 and CDR2: KGHDR, SFDVKD. There are 15 residues in the CDR3. V dropped 5 bases and J dropped 8 bases, with 17 bases sitting between them. The chain's CDR3 is CATSGSHGVMGELFF. The CDR3 DNA reads as TGTGCCACCAGTGGGTCCCACGGAGTCATGGGGGAGCTGTTTTTT.

The genes are TRBV5-4 and TRBJ1-3; 11 positions agree with TRBD1. With V trimmed by 3 bases and J by 3 bases, 2 bases remained unmatched. The CDR3 has 15 amino acids. Germline V gene data show CDR1 as SGHNT and CDR2 as YYREEE (reference sequence). DNA for the CDR3: TGTGCCAGCAGCTGGGACAGGGGGATTGGAAACACCATATATTTT. As protein: CASSWDRGIGNTIYF.

This chain joins TRBV12-3 or TRBV12-4 and TRBJ2-1; D is possibly TRBD2 (6 bases). The CDR3 totals 13 residues. The V gene lost 6 bases and the J gene lost 9 bases, with 15 bases spanning the gap. The CDR3 coding sequence is TGTGCCAGCAGCTTGACTAGTTCTGGTGAGCAGTTCTTC. Protein sequence: CASSLTSSGEQFF.

V and J are TRBV19 and TRBJ1-4, with a weak D call TRBD1 (5 bases). Germline CDR1 and CDR2: LNHDA and SQIVND (reference sequence). Between the trimmed V and J ends, which lost 7 bases and 7 bases, there was a span of 10 bases. CDR3 length: 12 residues. This CDR3 is CASKRGIEKLFF. Written as DNA, the CDR3 is TGTGCCAGTAAGCGGGGGATTGAAAAACTGTTTTTT.